Each of the 23 T cell receptor beta chains below was sequenced from the same sample in a study of neoadjuvant nivolumab and ipilimumab in lung cancer. Using immunoSEQ multiplex PCR, the repertoire was profiled, and TCRdb retains in-frame clones only, with some absent. The sample lists some 38,000 clones, about 91% occurring once. The sequencing used peripheral blood, collected before neoadjuvant nivolumab, alone or with ipilimumab. The receptors come from an adult with non-small cell lung cancer.

The rearrangement uses TRBV6-5 and TRBJ1-2, with D possibly TRBD1 on 5 matching bases. The CDR3 runs 15 residues. Trimming left V 0 bases short and J 5 bases short, with 13 bases between. Germline loops: CDR1 MNHEY, CDR2 SVGAGI. CDR3 DNA: TGTGCCAGCAGTTACTCGATTATGGGGCGGTATGGCTACACCTTC. This translates into CASSYSIMGRYGYTF.

The chain uses TRBV5-4 and TRBJ2-7, with D possibly being TRBD2 (5 bases). Germline assignment: CDR1 SGHNT and CDR2 YYREEE (reference sequence). The CDR3 is 11 residues long. With 4 bases removed from V and 3 bases from J, the gap between germline ends came to 5 bases. CDR3 sequence reads: CASSGLYEQYF. CDR3 bases: TGTGCCAGCAGCGGACTCTACGAGCAGTACTTC.

This clone came up once. The rearrangement joins TRBV19 to TRBJ1-2, with 9 bases lining up with TRBD1. This CDR3 spans 16 amino acids. The ends lost 4 bases at V and 4 bases at J; junction bases unmatched: 10. Germline CDR1 LNHDA, CDR2 SQIVND (reference sequence). This CDR3 reads CASSTVRTGGGYGYTF. The CDR3 DNA sequence: TGTGCCAGTAGTACCGTACGTACAGGGGGCGGCTATGGCTACACCTTC.

This chain joins TRBV7-8 and TRBJ1-1; no definite D call. This CDR3 is 12 amino acids long. Germline V gives CDR1 SGHVS, CDR2 FQNEAQ. V gave up 5 bases and J gave up 8 bases, with 12 bases separating them. DNA of the CDR3: TGTGCCAGCAGCCGGGGAGCAGCCGAAGCTTTCTTT. Protein: CASSRGAAEAFF.

This clone showed up just once. V and J are TRBV7-6 and TRBJ2-3, with no clear D. This CDR3 comprises 18 residues. V was clipped by 4 bases and J by 2 bases, with 22 bases between them. Germline-derived CDR1 and CDR2 are SGHVS and FNYEAQ. The CDR3 nucleotides read TGTGCCAGCAGCTCTTCTCCCTATGGGCGGAGTGACACAGATACGCAGTATTTT. Translation gives CASSSSPYGRSDTDTQYF.

This chain joins TRBV6-5 and TRBJ2-7; possibly TRBD1 for D (5 bases). Germline CDR1 is MNHEY and CDR2 is SVGAGI. V lost 0 bases and J 0 bases, leaving 6 bases between the germline ends. This CDR3 spans 14 amino acids. The CDR3 nucleotides are TGTGCCAGCAGTTACTCGGACAACTCCTACGAGCAGTACTTC. This sequence encodes CASSYSDNSYEQYF.

The V gene is TRBV19, the J gene TRBJ1-5; weak D call: TRBD1 (5 bases). CDR3 length equals 14 residues. V was trimmed by 2 bases and J by 2 bases, leaving 7 bases between them. In germline, CDR1 is LNHDA, CDR2 SQIVND (reference sequence). CDR3 bases: TGTGCCAGTAGTATATCGGGGGGCAATCAGCCCCAGCATTTT. Residues: CASSISGGNQPQHF. The full variable domain, completed using reference TRBV19 and TRBJ1-5, is DGGITQSPKYLFRKEGQNVTLSCEQNLNHDAMYWYRQDPGQGLRLIYYSQIVNDFQKGDIAEGYSVSREKKESFPLTVTSAQKNPTAFYLCASSISGGNQPQHFGDGTRLSIL.

The CDR3 sequence is CASSDSSGSYNEQFF. The CDR3 DNA is TGTGCCAGCAGTGACTCTAGCGGGAGTTACAATGAGCAGTTCTTC. V and J are TRBV6-4 and TRBJ2-1, with TRBD2 matching over 9 bases. Germline V gives CDR1 MRHNA, CDR2 SNTAGT. After removal of 0 bases from V and 4 bases from J, the junction contained 1 base not matched to a gene. The CDR3 is 15 residues long.

This chain links TRBV6-5 with TRBJ2-5; 10 nucleotides match TRBD1. Germline V lookup: CDR1 MNHEY, CDR2 SVGAGI. With 6 bases clipped from V and 4 bases from J, the junction kept 2 bases outside the gene matches. The CDR3 is 13 amino acids. CDR3 bases: TGTGCCAGCAGGACAGGGGGCTCAGAGACCCAGTACTTC. Encoded protein: CASRTGGSETQYF.

V and J are TRBV6-5 and TRBJ2-7; TRBD1 is a possible D gene (6 bases). The CDR3 sequence is 14 residues long. From germline, CDR1 is MNHEY and CDR2 SVGAGI. V was cut by 4 bases and J by 3 bases, with 13 bases left in between. Here the CDR3 DNA reads TGTGCCAGCAGTTCCCCGGACAGCCTCTACGAGCAGTACTTC. This sequence encodes CASSSPDSLYEQYF.

The V and J genes are TRBV14 and TRBJ1-2, with D maybe TRBD1 (5 bases). CDR3 size: 13 residues. V was pared by 2 bases and J by 8 bases, with 12 bases between. CDR1 and CDR2 (germline): SGHDN, FVKESK. CDR3 protein: CASSQFPGSGYTF. CDR3 nucleotides: TGTGCCAGCAGCCAATTCCCAGGGTCCGGCTACACCTTC.

V gene TRBV6-5 combines with J gene TRBJ1-1; D ambiguous. This CDR3 spans 14 amino acids. Between the trimmed V and J ends, which lost 2 bases and 4 bases, there was a span of 11 bases. CDR1 is MNHEY, CDR2 SVGAGI, per germline. CDR3 coding DNA: TGTGCCAGCAGTTACGACTTGGGGAGCACTGAAGCTTTCTTT. Translating it yields CASSYDLGSTEAFF.

The CDR3 loop reads CASSPKANNQPQHF. Written as DNA, the CDR3 is TGTGCCAGCTCACCGAAGGCGAACAATCAGCCCCAGCATTTT. The chain has TRBV18 and TRBJ1-5; D not certain. The V end lost 3 bases, the J end lost 3 bases, and 9 bases lay between the germline ends. Germline assignment: CDR1 KGHSH and CDR2 LQKENI. The CDR3 has 14 amino acids.

The rearrangement links TRBV6-4 to TRBJ1-2; D remains ambiguous. Trimming left V 1 base short and J 4 bases short, with 1 base between. The germline gives CDR1 MRHNA, CDR2 SNTAGT. This CDR3 spans 11 amino acids. CDR3 protein: CASSDFYGYTF. CDR3 in DNA: TGTGCCAGCAGTGACTTCTATGGCTACACCTTC.

The chain is built from TRBV27 and TRBJ1-5; 11 positions match TRBD1. Germline CDR1 and CDR2: MNHEY and SMNVEV (reference sequence). This CDR3 is 16 amino acids long. V trimming: 5 bases; J trimming: 7 bases; junction bases outside the gene matches: 10. CDR3 in amino acids: CASSHPPDRGRQPQHF. The DNA for the CDR3 is TGTGCCAGCAGTCACCCCCCGGACAGGGGGCGACAGCCCCAGCATTTT.

This chain joins TRBV7-8 and TRBJ2-7; 10 bases are a match to TRBD1. CDR3 size: 15 residues. Trimming cost V 5 bases and J 4 bases; bases outside gene matches: 8. The V gene's germline CDR1 is SGHVS and CDR2 FQNEAQ. The CDR3 DNA follows: TGTGCCAGCAGCATCCCGGGACAGGGGCAATACGAGCAGTACTTC. Translating it yields CASSIPGQGQYEQYF.

The chain has TRBV7-9 and TRBJ1-5, with D possibly being TRBD1 (5 bases). V lost 1 base to trimming and J lost 2 bases, with 6 bases between them. This CDR3 contains 14 residues. Germline CDR1 SEHNR, CDR2 FQNEAQ (reference sequence). CDR3 nucleotide sequence: TGTGCCAGCAGCTTAGAAGGGGGCAATCAGCCCCAGCATTTT. It encodes CASSLEGGNQPQHF.

This clone was seen once. This sequence joins TRBV15 and TRBJ2-7; D may be TRBD2 (6 bases). V shed 5 bases and J shed 0 bases, with 14 bases lying between them. Germline CDR1 reads LNHNV; CDR2 reads YYDKDF (reference sequence). This CDR3 spans 15 amino acids. CDR3 bases: TGTGCCACCAGCCGCTTTAGCGGATCCTCCTACGAGCAGTACTTC. Protein sequence: CATSRFSGSSYEQYF.

The chain joins TRBV5-4 to TRBJ2-5; a weak D match, TRBD2 (6 bases). The germline V and J ends were trimmed by 1 base and 5 bases, with 15 bases remaining between them. From germline, CDR1 is SGHNT and CDR2 YYREEE (reference sequence). CDR3 length: 15 residues. The CDR3: CASSLSIQRVETQYF. CDR3 nucleotide sequence: TGTGCCAGCAGCTTGTCCATTCAGCGGGTGGAGACCCAGTACTTC.

V is TRBV14 and J is TRBJ2-7; 9 nucleotides match TRBD1. V trimming: 5 bases; J trimming: 6 bases; junction bases outside the gene matches: 5. The germline V gene has CDR1 SGHDN and CDR2 FVKESK. There are 13 residues in the CDR3. CDR3 protein: CASSSQGAREQYF. The CDR3 DNA reads as TGTGCCAGCAGCTCACAGGGGGCGCGCGAGCAGTACTTC.

This clone was detected once. This chain uses TRBV30 with TRBJ1-5; TRBD1 matches 8 bases. The CDR3 loop spans 15 amino acids. The germline CDR1 and CDR2 sequences are GTSNPN and SVGIG (reference sequence). With V trimmed by 0 bases and J by 2 bases, 3 bases remained unmatched. CDR3 sequence: CAWSVLTGGNQPQHF. The CDR3, as DNA: TGTGCCTGGAGTGTTTTGACAGGGGGCAATCAGCCCCAGCATTTT.

This rearrangement joins TRBV28 to TRBJ2-2; 9 nucleotides line up with TRBD1. The CDR3 loop spans 18 amino acids. V was pared by 3 bases and J by 6 bases, with 14 bases of the junction left unmatched. Germline V gives CDR1 MDHEN, CDR2 SYDVKM. CDR3: CASSFSVGQGTAAGELFF. CDR3 coding DNA: TGTGCCAGCAGTTTTTCCGTGGGACAGGGTACGGCGGCCGGGGAGCTGTTTTTT.

This chain joins TRBV19 and TRBJ1-1; D unresolved. The CDR3 totals 14 residues. From germline, CDR1 is LNHDA and CDR2 SQIVND (reference sequence). V lost 5 bases and J lost 6, with 16 bases in between. DNA for the CDR3: TGTGCCAGTAGTGCCCGATTCGAGGGTTCTGAAGCTTTCTTT. Residues: CASSARFEGSEAFF.